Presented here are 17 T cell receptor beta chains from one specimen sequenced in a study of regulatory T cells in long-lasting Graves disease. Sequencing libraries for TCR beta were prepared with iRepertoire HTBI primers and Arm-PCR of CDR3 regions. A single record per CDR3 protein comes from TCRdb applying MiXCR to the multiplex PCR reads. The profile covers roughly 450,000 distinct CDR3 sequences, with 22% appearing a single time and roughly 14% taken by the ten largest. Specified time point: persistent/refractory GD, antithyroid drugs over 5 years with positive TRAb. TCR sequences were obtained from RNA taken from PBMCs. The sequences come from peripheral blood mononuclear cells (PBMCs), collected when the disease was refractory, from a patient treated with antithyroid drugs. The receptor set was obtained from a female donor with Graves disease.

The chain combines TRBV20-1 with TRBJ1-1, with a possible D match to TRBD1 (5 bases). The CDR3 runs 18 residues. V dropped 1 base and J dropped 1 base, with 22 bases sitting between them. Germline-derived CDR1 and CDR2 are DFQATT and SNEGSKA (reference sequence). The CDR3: CSARGVGRDYLGNTEAFF. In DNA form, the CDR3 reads TGCAGTGCTAGAGGGGTCGGAAGGGACTACCTGGGGAACACTGAAGCTTTCTTT.

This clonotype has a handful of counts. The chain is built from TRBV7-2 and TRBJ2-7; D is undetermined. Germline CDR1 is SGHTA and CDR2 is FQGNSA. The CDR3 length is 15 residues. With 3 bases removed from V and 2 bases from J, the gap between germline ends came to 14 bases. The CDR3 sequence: CASSLFDSDAYEQYF. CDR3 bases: TGTGCCAGCAGCTTGTTCGACTCGGATGCCTACGAGCAGTACTTC.

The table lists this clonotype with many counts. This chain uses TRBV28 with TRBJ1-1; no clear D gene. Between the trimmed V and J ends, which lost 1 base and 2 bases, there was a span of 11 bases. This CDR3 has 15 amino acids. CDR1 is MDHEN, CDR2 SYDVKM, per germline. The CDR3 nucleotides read TGTGCCAGCAGTTTATTCGCTGAGTTTAACACTGAAGCTTTCTTT. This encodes CASSLFAEFNTEAFF.

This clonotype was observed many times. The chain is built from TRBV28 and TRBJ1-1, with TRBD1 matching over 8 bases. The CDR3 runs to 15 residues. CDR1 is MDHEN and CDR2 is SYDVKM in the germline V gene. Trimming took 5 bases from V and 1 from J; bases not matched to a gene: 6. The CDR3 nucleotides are TGTGCCAGCAGTCCGTCTGGACAGGGGAACACTGAAGCTTTCTTT. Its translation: CASSPSGQGNTEAFF. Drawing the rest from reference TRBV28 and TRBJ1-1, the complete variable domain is DVKVTQSSRYLVKRTGEKVFLECVQDMDHENMFWYRQDPGLGLRLIYFSYDVKMKEKGDIPEGYSVSREKKERFSLILESASTNQTSMYLCASSPSGQGNTEAFFGQGTRLTVV.

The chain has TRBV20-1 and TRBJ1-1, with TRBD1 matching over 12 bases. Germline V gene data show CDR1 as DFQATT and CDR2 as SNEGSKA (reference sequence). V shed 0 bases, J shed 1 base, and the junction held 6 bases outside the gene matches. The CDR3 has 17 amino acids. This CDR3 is CSARDPQGQGANTEAFF. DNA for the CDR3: TGCAGTGCTAGAGATCCTCAGGGACAGGGGGCGAACACTGAAGCTTTCTTT.

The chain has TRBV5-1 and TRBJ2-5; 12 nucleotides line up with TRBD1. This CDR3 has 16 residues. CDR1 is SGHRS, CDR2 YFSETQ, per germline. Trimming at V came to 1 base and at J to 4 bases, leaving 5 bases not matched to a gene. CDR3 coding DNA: TGCGCCAGCAGCTTGCAGGGACAGGGGGCGATAGAGACCCAGTACTTC. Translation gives CASSLQGQGAIETQYF. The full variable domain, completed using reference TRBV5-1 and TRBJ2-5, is KAGVTQTPRYLIKTRGQQVTLSCSPISGHRSVSWYQQTPGQGLQFLFEYFSETQRNKGNFPGRFSGRQFSNSRSEMNVSTLELGDSALYLCASSLQGQGAIETQYFGPGTRLLVL.

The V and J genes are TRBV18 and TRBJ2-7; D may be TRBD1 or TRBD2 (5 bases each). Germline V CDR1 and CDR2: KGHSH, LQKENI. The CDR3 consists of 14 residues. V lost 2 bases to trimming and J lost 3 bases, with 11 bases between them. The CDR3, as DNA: TGTGCCAGCTCACCAAGAGGGGAACGCTACGAGCAGTACTTC. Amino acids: CASSPRGERYEQYF.

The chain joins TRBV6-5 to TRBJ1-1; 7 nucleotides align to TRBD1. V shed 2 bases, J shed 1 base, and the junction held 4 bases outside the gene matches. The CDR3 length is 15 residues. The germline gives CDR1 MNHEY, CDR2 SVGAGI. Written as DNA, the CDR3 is TGTGCCAGCAGTTACCGGGACAGCTCGAACACTGAAGCTTTCTTT. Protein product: CASSYRDSSNTEAFF.

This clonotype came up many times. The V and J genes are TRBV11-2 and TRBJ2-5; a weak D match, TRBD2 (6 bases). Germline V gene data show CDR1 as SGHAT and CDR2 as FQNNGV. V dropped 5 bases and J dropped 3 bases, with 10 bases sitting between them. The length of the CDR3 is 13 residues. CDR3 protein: CASSPGSEETQYF. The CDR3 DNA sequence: TGTGCCAGCAGCCCCGGGAGTGAAGAGACCCAGTACTTC.

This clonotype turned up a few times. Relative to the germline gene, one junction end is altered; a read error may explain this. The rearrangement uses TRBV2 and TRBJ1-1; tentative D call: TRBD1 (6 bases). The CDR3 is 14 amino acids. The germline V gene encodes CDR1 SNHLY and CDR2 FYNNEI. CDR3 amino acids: CASSHPAGVTEAFF. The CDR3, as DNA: TGCGCCAGCAGCCATCCAGCAGGGGTCACTGAAGCTTTCTTT. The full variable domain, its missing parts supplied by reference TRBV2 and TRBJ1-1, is EPEVTQTPSHQVTQMGQEVILRCVPISNHLYFYWYRQILGQKVEFLVSFYNNEISEKSEIFDDQFSVERPDGSNFTLKIRSTKLEDSAMYFCASSHPAGVTEAFFGQGTRLTVV.

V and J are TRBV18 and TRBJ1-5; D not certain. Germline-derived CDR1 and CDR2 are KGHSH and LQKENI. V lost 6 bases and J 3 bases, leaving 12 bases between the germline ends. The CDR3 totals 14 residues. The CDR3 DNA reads TGTGCCAGCTCCCACAACGACAACAATCAGCCCCAGCATTTT. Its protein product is CASSHNDNNQPQHF.

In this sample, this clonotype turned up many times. CDR3 in DNA: TGTGCCAGCAGTTTTAGCGGGGGGGCCGGAACCGGGGAGCTGTTTTTT. This encodes CASSFSGGAGTGELFF. The chain joins TRBV27 to TRBJ2-2; TRBD2 aligns across 11 bases. CDR1 and CDR2 from the germline V gene are MNHEY and SMNVEV (reference sequence). The junction had 5 bases not matched to a gene; V was cut back by 3 bases and J by 5 bases. The CDR3 runs to 16 residues.

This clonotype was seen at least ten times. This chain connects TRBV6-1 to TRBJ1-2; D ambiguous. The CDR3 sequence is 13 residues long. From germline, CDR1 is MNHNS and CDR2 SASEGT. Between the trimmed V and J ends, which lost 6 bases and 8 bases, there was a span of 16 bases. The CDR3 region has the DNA TGTGCCAGCAGCTCAACAACTCGCCTGGGCTACACCTTC. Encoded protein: CASSSTTRLGYTF.

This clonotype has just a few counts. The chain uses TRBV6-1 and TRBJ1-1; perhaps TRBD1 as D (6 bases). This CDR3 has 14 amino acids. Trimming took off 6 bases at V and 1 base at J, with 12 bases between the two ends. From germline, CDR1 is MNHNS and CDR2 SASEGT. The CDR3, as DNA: TGTGCCAGCAGCCACAGGGAGGCGAACACTGAAGCTTTCTTT. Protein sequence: CASSHREANTEAFF.

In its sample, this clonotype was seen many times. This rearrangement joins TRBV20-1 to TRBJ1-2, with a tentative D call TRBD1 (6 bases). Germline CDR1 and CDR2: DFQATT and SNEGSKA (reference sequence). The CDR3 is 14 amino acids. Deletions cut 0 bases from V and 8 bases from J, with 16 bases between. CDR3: CSARDSTGTGGYTF. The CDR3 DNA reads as TGCAGTGCTAGAGATAGCACAGGGACGGGGGGCTACACCTTC.

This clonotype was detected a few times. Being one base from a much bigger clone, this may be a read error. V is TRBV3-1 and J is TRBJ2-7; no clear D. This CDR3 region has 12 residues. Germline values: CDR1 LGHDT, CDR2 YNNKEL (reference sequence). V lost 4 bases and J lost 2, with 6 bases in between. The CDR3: CASSRNTYEQYF. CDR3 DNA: TGTGCCAGCAGCCGAAACACCTACGAGCAGTACTTC.

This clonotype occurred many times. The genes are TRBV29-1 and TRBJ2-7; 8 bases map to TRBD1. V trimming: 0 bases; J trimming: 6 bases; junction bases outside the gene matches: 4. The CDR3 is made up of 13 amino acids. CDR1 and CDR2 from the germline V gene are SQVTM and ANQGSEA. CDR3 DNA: TGCAGCGTTGAAGACACAGGGGGAAGCGAGCAGTACTTC. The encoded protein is CSVEDTGGSEQYF.